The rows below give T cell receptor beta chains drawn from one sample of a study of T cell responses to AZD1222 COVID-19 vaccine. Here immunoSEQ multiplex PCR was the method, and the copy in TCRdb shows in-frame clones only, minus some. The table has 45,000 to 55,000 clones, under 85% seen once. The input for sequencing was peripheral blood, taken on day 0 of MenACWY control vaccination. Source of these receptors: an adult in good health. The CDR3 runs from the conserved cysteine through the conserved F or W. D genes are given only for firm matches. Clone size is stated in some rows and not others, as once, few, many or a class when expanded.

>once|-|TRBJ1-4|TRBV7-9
TGTGCCAGCAGCTTAGGTCAGAGAATGAGAAGTGAAAAACTGTTTTTT
CASSLGQRMRSEKLFF
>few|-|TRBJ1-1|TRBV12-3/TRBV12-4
TGTGCCAGCAGTTTCAGGATGGGCACTGAAGCTTTCTTT
CASSFRMGTEAFF
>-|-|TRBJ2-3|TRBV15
TGTGCCACTACCCGATTGGCGGGGGCGGGATATACGCAGTATTTT
CATTRLAGAGYTQYF
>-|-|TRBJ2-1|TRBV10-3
TGTGCCACTGCGGGAGACAGGGCCAACAATGAGCAGTTCTTC
CATAGDRANNEQFF
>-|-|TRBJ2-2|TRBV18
TGTGCCAGCTCACCTGGAAGAACCCCCGGGGAGCTGTTTTTT
CASSPGRTPGELFF
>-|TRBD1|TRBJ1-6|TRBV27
TGTGCCAGCAGAGGGACAGGGTTCGGTAATTCACCCCTCCACTTT
CASRGTGFGNSPLHF
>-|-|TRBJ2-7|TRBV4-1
TGCGCCAGCAGCCAAGATGTAACGCGGTACGAGCAGTACTTC
CASSQDVTRYEQYF
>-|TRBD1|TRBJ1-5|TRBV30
TGTGCCTGGAGTATGGGGACAGGGTGGAATCAGCCCCAGCATTTT
CAWSMGTGWNQPQHF
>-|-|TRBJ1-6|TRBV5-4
TGTGCCAGCAGCTTGGGCAATTCACCCCTCCACTTT
CASSLGNSPLHF
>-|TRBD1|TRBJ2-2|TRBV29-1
TGCAGCGTACGGACAGGGCCAGCCGGGGAGCTGTTTTTT
CSVRTGPAGELFF
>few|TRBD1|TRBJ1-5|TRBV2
TGTGCCAGCAGTCCGGGACAGGGGTTTCAGCCCCAGCATTTT
CASSPGQGFQPQHF
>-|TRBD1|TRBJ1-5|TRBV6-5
TGTGCCAGCAGCCGGGACAGTCGGCAGCCCCAGCATTTT
CASSRDSRQPQHF
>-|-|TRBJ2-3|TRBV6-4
TGTGCCAGCTCCCAGGAGTGGGGGGATACGCAGTATTTT
CASSQEWGDTQYF
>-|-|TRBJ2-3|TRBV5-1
TGCGCCAGCAGCCCCCAGGTAAACACAGATACGCAGTATTTT
CASSPQVNTDTQYF
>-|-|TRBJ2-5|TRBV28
TGTGCCATACAGGGCCTGGGTTTGGGGCAAGAGACCCAGTACTTC
CAIQGLGLGQETQYF
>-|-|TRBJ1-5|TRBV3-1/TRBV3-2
TGTGCCAGCAGCTGGCGTGGGGGCAATCAGCCCCAGCATTTT
CASSWRGGNQPQHF
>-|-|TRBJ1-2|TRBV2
TGTGCCAGCAGGTCGCTCAGGGGTAACTATGGCTACACCTTC
CASRSLRGNYGYTF
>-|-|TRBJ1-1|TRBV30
TGTGCCTGGAGGGCGGGGGGGGAAGCTTTCTTT
CAWRAGGEAFF
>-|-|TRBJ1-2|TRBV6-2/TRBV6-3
TGTGCCAGCAGTTACGGTCGGGGCAGCATCTATGACTACACCTTC
CASSYGRGSIYDYTF
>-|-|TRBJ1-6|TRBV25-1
TGTGCCAGCAGTGACAGCCCTTATTCACCCCTCCACTTT
CASSDSPYSPLHF
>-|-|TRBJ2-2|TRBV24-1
TGTGCCACCAGTGATTTGCAGGGAAACACCGGGGAGCTGTTTTTT
CATSDLQGNTGELFF
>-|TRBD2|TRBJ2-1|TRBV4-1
TGCGCCAGCAGCCACGGGACTAGCGGTGAGCAGTTCTTC
CASSHGTSGEQFF
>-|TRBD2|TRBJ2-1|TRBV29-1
TGCAGCGAAAGGACTAGCCGTGAGCAGTTCTTC
CSERTSREQFF
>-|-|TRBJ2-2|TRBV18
TGTGCCAGCTCACCCCAGGGTTACGGGGAGCTGTTTTTT
CASSPQGYGELFF
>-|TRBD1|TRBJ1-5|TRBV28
TGTGCCAGCAGACGACAGGGCCCGAGCAATCAGCCCCAGCATTTT
CASRRQGPSNQPQHF
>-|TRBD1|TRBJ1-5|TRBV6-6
TGTGCCAGCAGGATGACAGGGCTGGGCAATCAGCCCCAGCATTTT
CASRMTGLGNQPQHF
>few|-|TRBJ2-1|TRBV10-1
TGCGCCAGCAGTGACAGGGGGGGGAATGAGCAGTTCTTC
CASSDRGGNEQFF
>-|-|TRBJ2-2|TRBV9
TGTGCCAGCAGGGGGTTGAACACCGGGGAGCTGTTTTTT
CASRGLNTGELFF
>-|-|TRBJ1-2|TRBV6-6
TGTGCCACCCGGGCCCCATCGGGAGCTTCTAACTATGGCTACACCTTC
CATRAPSGASNYGYTF
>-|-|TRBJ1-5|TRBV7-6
TGTGCCAGCAGCGCGTATCCCAATCAGCCCCAGCATTTT
CASSAYPNQPQHF
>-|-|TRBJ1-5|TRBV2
TGTGCCAGCAGTATTTCCCGGGGTCAGAGCAATCAGCCCCAGCATTTT
CASSISRGQSNQPQHF
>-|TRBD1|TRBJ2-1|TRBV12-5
TGTGCTAGTGGCCCTCCCTTTGGGACAGGGGAAAGGAATGAGCAGTTCTTC
CASGPPFGTGERNEQFF
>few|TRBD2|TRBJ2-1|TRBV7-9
TGTGCCAGCAGCTTAGCGTTCCAGCGGGACTACAATGAGCAGTTCTTC
CASSLAFQRDYNEQFF
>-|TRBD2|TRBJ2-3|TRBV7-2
TGTGCCAGCAGCTATAGCGGGGGGTCAGATACGCAGTATTTT
CASSYSGGSDTQYF
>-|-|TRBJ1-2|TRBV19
TGTGCCAGTAGGACACCCTATGGCTACACCTTC
CASRTPYGYTF
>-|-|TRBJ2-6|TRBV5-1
TGCGCCAGCAGACAACCTGGGGCCAACGTCCTGACTTTC
CASRQPGANVLTF
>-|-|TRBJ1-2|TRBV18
TGTGCCAGCTCACCACCTGCCACAGGGTTCTATGGCTACACCTTC
CASSPPATGFYGYTF
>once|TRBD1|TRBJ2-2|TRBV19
TGTGCCAGTAGTAGGCGGACAGGCGAACCGATCGGTAACACCGGGGAGCTGTTTTTT
CASSRRTGEPIGNTGELFF
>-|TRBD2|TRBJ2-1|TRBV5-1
TGCGCCAGCAGCTTGGGCGGGAGCGCGAATGAGCAGTTCTTC
CASSLGGSANEQFF
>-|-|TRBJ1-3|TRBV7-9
TGTGCCAGCAGACAGGGTCAAGGAAACACCATATATTTT
CASRQGQGNTIYF